These 23 T cell receptor beta chains were sequenced from one sample in a study of T cells after yellow fever vaccination. MiXCR, run by TCRdb on the 5' RACE reads, gives a single entry per CDR3 protein. The table includes approximately 340,000 distinct CDR3 sequences, 8.5% to 10% detected once. The specimen was PBMCs, collected on the day of the first yellow fever vaccination. All receptors come from a young man who received the YFV17D yellow fever vaccine.

V and J are TRBV7-2 and TRBJ1-2; D unresolved. Germline assignment: CDR1 SGHTA and CDR2 FQGNSA. The CDR3 extends over 14 amino acids. V was pared by 0 bases and J by 4 bases, with 9 bases between. The CDR3 region has the DNA TGTGCCAGCAGCTTAGCGCTACAGATCTATGGCTACACCTTC. As protein: CASSLALQIYGYTF. Full variable domain (remainder filled in from reference TRBV7-2 and TRBJ1-2): GAGVSQSPSNKVTEKGKDVELRCDPISGHTALYWYRQSLGQGLEFLIYFQGNSAPDKSGLPSDRFSAERTGGSVSTLTIQRTQQEDSAVYLCASSLALQIYGYTFGSGTRLTVV.

In its sample, this clonotype was seen a few times. The V gene is TRBV28, the J gene TRBJ2-7; D gene ambiguous. Germline V CDR1 and CDR2: MDHEN, SYDVKM. Trimming took off 5 bases at V and 1 base at J, with 24 bases between the two ends. The CDR3 loop spans 18 amino acids. The CDR3 loop is CASSQIPWTAEQSYEQYV. For the CDR3, the DNA is TGTGCCAGCAGTCAGATCCCTTGGACGGCGGAGCAATCCTACGAGCAGTACGTC.

V gene TRBV6-1 combines with J gene TRBJ1-5; 7 bases line up with TRBD1. The CDR3 extends over 16 amino acids. V shed 10 bases, J shed 2 bases, and the junction held 14 bases outside the gene matches. The V gene's germline CDR1 is MNHNS and CDR2 SASEGT. The CDR3 reads CATNPRGNRGNQPQHF. CDR3 DNA sequence: TGTGCCACGAATCCCAGGGGGAATAGGGGCAATCAGCCCCAGCATTTT.

The sample holds a few counts of this clonotype. The chain recombines TRBV7-2 with TRBJ2-2; D is possibly TRBD2 (7 bases). The CDR3 is 16 residues long. The germline CDR1 and CDR2 sequences are SGHTA and FQGNSA. V was cut by 3 bases and J by 2 bases, with 13 bases left in between. CDR3 DNA: TGTGCCAGCAGCTTTGGGTGGGGGGGCAACACCGGGGAGCTGTTTTTT. It encodes CASSFGWGGNTGELFF.

The sample holds a few counts of this clonotype. This CDR3 is CASSWRTGGNEQYF. The CDR3 DNA reads TGCGCCAGCAGCTGGCGGACAGGAGGTAACGAGCAGTACTTC. The chain joins TRBV5-1 to TRBJ2-7, with 7 bases lining up with TRBD1. This CDR3 comprises 14 residues. Looked up from germline, CDR1 is SGHRS and CDR2 is YFSETQ. The trim removed 3 bases at V and 5 bases at J, leaving 8 bases unmatched.

This clonotype showed up many times. The chain recombines TRBV5-1 with TRBJ2-3; TRBD1 agrees at 9 bases. Germline CDR1 and CDR2: SGHRS and YFSETQ. Trimming at V came to 1 base and at J to 4 bases, leaving 4 bases not matched to a gene. The CDR3 is made up of 15 amino acids. CDR3 bases: TGCGCCAGCAGCTTGCGGACAGGGGAGGCAGATACGCAGTATTTT. It translates to CASSLRTGEADTQYF.

In its sample, this clonotype was seen many times. This rearrangement joins TRBV7-2 to TRBJ2-7; D uncertain. The CDR3 loop spans 12 amino acids. Germline CDR1 and CDR2: SGHTA and FQGNSA. V dropped 4 bases and J dropped 3 bases, with 7 bases sitting between them. The CDR3, as DNA: TGTGCCAGCAGCTCCTTTTACTACGAGCAGTACTTC. It encodes CASSSFYYEQYF.

This clonotype has more than one count but fewer than ten. The chain is built from TRBV6-5 and TRBJ2-6; D is unresolved. CDR1 and CDR2 (germline): MNHEY, SVGAGI. With 2 bases removed from V and 0 bases from J, the gap between germline ends came to 5 bases. The CDR3 totals 15 residues. CDR3 sequence (DNA): TGTGCCAGCAGTTACCTTAGCTCTGGGGCCAACGTCCTGACTTTC. This gives the protein CASSYLSSGANVLTF.

Many counts were recorded for this clonotype. The rearrangement links TRBV6-5 to TRBJ2-2; D is ambiguous. Germline CDR1 is MNHEY and CDR2 is SVGAGI. The CDR3 is made up of 14 amino acids. Trimming shortened V by 7 bases and J by 2 bases, and 11 bases separated the two germline ends. The CDR3 reads CASISGSNTGELFF. The DNA of the CDR3 is TGTGCCAGCATCTCAGGCAGCAACACCGGGGAGCTGTTTTTT.

This clonotype has just a few counts. One end of the junction is discordant with germline, which a read error may explain. The chain joins TRBV5-8 to TRBJ2-5; D ambiguous. The CDR3 is 14 residues long. Germline V lookup: CDR1 SGHTS, CDR2 YDEGEE. CDR3 loop: CASSFRLYQETQYF. The CDR3 region has the DNA TGTGCCAGCAGCTTCCGACTGTACCAAGAAACCCAGTACTTC.

The chain couples TRBV18 to TRBJ1-5, with TRBD1 matching 10 bases. The germline V gene encodes CDR1 KGHSH and CDR2 LQKENI. The CDR3 length is 15 residues. Unmatched junction bases numbered 6, after V lost 3 bases and J lost 7 bases. CDR3 nucleotide sequence: TGTGCCAGCTCACCCCTGACAGGGGGCGACCAGCCCCAGCATTTT. It codes for CASSPLTGGDQPQHF.

V is TRBV6-1 and J is TRBJ1-5, with unresolved D. The CDR3 sequence is 15 residues long. Trimming took off 7 bases at V and 5 bases at J, with 18 bases between the two ends. CDR1 is MNHNS and CDR2 is SASEGT in the germline V gene. The CDR3 nucleotides are TGTGCCAGCATGCTGAGGAGTTCTTCGGATCAGCCCCAGCATTTT. It yields the protein CASMLRSSSDQPQHF.

V gene TRBV5-6 combines with J gene TRBJ2-1; no definite D call. The germline V and J ends were trimmed by 2 bases and 2 bases, with 8 bases remaining between them. CDR3 size: 14 residues. Germline V gives CDR1 SGHDT, CDR2 YYEEEE. CDR3 region: CASSFGQPYNEQFF. CDR3 nucleotide sequence: TGTGCCAGCAGCTTCGGGCAACCCTACAATGAGCAGTTCTTC.

The chain recombines TRBV6-5 with TRBJ1-1; D is unresolved. This CDR3 is built from 13 residues. Germline-derived CDR1 and CDR2 are MNHEY and SVGAGI. Trimming cost V 5 bases and J 1 base, with 8 bases left between them. The CDR3 DNA follows: TGTGCCAGCAGTACCCAGAGGAACACTGAAGCTTTCTTT. The encoded protein is CASSTQRNTEAFF.

This clonotype was counted only a few times. This chain connects TRBV20-1 to TRBJ2-5, with TRBD2 identical over 11 bases. From germline, CDR1 is DFQATT and CDR2 SNEGSKA (reference sequence). The CDR3 extends over 12 amino acids. The V and J ends lost 6 bases and 4 bases, in that order; junction bases with no gene match: 1. The CDR3: CSAGTSGETQYF. CDR3 DNA: TGCAGTGCCGGGACTAGCGGAGAGACCCAGTACTTC.

This chain connects TRBV6-5 to TRBJ2-2; 8 bases are shared with TRBD2. Germline lookup yields CDR1 MNHEY and CDR2 SVGAGI. The CDR3 spans 18 residues. After removal of 4 bases from V and 2 bases from J, the junction contained 12 bases not matched to a gene. The CDR3 protein is CASSSRIRSGGNTGELFF. The CDR3 DNA sequence: TGTGCCAGCAGTTCGCGGATTAGGAGCGGGGGAAACACCGGGGAGCTGTTTTTT.

In its sample, this clonotype was seen many times. A read error may account for a junction end that differs from germline. The V call is TRBV18, the J call TRBJ1-4; 8 bases fit TRBD1. Germline V gene lookup returns CDR1 KGHSH and CDR2 LQKENI. The CDR3 contains 16 residues. The CDR3 DNA sequence: TGTGCCAGCTCGCCAGCCCGGGACAGGTTTAATGGAAAACTGTTTTTT. It yields the protein CASSPARDRFNGKLFF.

This clonotype was seen ten or more times. J is TRBJ2-2 and V is TRBV12-3 or TRBV12-4, with D perhaps matching TRBD1 (5 bases). The CDR3 runs 16 residues. The ends were cut back, 6 bases at V and 4 bases at J, with 18 bases in the middle. The CDR3 DNA is TGTGCCAGCAGCTCTCTGGGGCATGGGCTCACCGGGGAGCTGTTTTTT. Translated: CASSSLGHGLTGELFF.

This clonotype appeared a few times. V usage is TRBV4-3 and J usage is TRBJ1-2; 9 bases align to TRBD1. Trimming cost V 3 bases and J 6 bases; bases outside gene matches: 8. CDR1 and CDR2 from the germline V gene are LGHNA and YSLEER. The CDR3 length is 15 residues. The CDR3, as DNA: TGCGCCAGCAGCCAGGAACAGGGGGCGCCGGATGGCTACACCTTC. This codes for CASSQEQGAPDGYTF.

This clonotype appeared a few times. This rearrangement joins TRBV19 to TRBJ1-1, with D maybe TRBD1 (5 bases). The CDR3 is 15 amino acids. The V end lost 6 bases, the J end lost 3 bases, and 17 bases lay between the germline ends. Germline V CDR1 and CDR2: LNHDA, SQIVND (reference sequence). CDR3 residues: CASSEDSGYDTEAFF. The CDR3 DNA reads as TGTGCCAGTAGCGAAGACAGTGGTTATGACACTGAAGCTTTCTTT.

The chain is built from TRBV12-3 or TRBV12-4 and TRBJ2-1; 8 nucleotides line up with TRBD1. The V gene end was trimmed by 6 bases and the J gene end by 7 bases; junction bases not matched to a gene: 11. This CDR3 is built from 15 residues. The CDR3 loop is CASSPGRQGWNEQFF. As DNA, the CDR3 is TGTGCCAGCAGCCCCGGCAGACAGGGGTGGAATGAGCAGTTCTTC.

This clonotype was observed many times. The chain couples TRBV20-1 to TRBJ2-3; no clear D. The CDR3 has 13 amino acids. Germline values: CDR1 DFQATT, CDR2 SNEGSKA (reference sequence). The CDR3 loop is CRARRRGTDTQYF. Written as DNA, the CDR3 is TGCAGGGCAAGAAGAAGGGGCACAGATACGCAGTATTTT.

This clonotype was detected only a few times. The V call is TRBV13, the J call TRBJ2-3, with D possibly being TRBD2 (6 bases). Deletions cut 5 bases from V and 5 bases from J, with 14 bases between. Looked up from germline, CDR1 is PRHDT and CDR2 is FYEKMQ (reference sequence). The CDR3 runs to 14 residues. The CDR3 DNA reads TGTGCCAGCAGCCGCGGGGCCCAAGGAGATACGCAGTATTTT. Translation gives CASSRGAQGDTQYF.